The 23 T cell receptor beta chains presented below share a single source sample, sequenced in a study of metastatic and nonmetastatic thyroid tumors. Through MiXCR, TCRdb re-clonotyped the PCR reads. The repertoire consists of 20,000 to 25,000 clones, with about 16% occurring once and the leading ten covering 35% to 45%. Thyroid surgery was preceded by no treatment in any patient. The specimen was blood. The receptors derive from a female donor with papillary thyroid cancer or a benign thyroid nodule (not recorded which). Some clones in this sample may be carry-over from other donors' samples.

This clone occurred many times. The chain is built from TRBV6-5 and TRBJ2-3; D remains ambiguous. CDR3 size: 11 residues. Trimming stripped 2 bases from V and 6 bases from J, with 3 bases between. Germline assignment: CDR1 MNHEY and CDR2 SVGAGI. The CDR3 DNA is TGTGCCAGCAGTTACGGGGATACGCAGTATTTT. Translating it yields CASSYGDTQYF.

The chain links TRBV7-9 to TRBJ2-3; no clear D gene. The germline V gene encodes CDR1 SEHNR and CDR2 FQNEAQ (reference sequence). This CDR3 is 13 amino acids long. The V gene lost 4 bases and the J gene lost 6 bases, with 11 bases spanning the gap. The CDR3 sequence is CASSSHDWDTQYF. CDR3 nucleotide sequence: TGTGCCAGCAGCTCCCACGACTGGGATACGCAGTATTTT. Variable domain in full (rest from reference TRBV7-9 and TRBJ2-3): DTGVSQNPRHKITKRGQNVTFRCDPISEHNRLYWYRQTLGQGPEFLTYFQNEAQLEKSRLLSDRFSAERPKGSFSTLEIQRTEQGDSAMYLCASSSHDWDTQYFGPGTRLTVL.

Many counts were recorded for this clone. CDR3: CASSLPTGLNTEAFF. CDR3 nucleotides: TGTGCCAGCAGCTTGCCGACAGGGCTGAACACTGAAGCTTTCTTT. The rearrangement joins TRBV5-6 to TRBJ1-1; 7 bases line up with TRBD1. Germline V lookup: CDR1 SGHDT, CDR2 YYEEEE. This CDR3 is 15 amino acids long. V lost 1 base and J lost 0; bases outside the gene matches: 3.

The CDR3 bases are TGTGCCAGCAGCTTAACGGGGACTAGCGGGATCTACAATGAGCAGTTCTTC. Amino acids: CASSLTGTSGIYNEQFF. The chain couples TRBV7-3 to TRBJ2-1, with 13 bases that match TRBD2. Germline V gene lookup returns CDR1 SGHTA and CDR2 FQGTGA. The CDR3 spans 17 residues. V was clipped by 0 bases and J by 3 bases; unmatched bases: 2. Full variable domain (outside the CDR3, taken from reference TRBV7-3 and TRBJ2-1): GAGVSQTPSNKVTEKGKYVELRCDPISGHTALYWYRQSLGQGPEFLIYFQGTGAADDSGLPNDRFFAVRPEGSVSTLKIQRTERGDSAVYLCASSLTGTSGIYNEQFFGPGTRLTVL.

This clone was seen at least ten times. V usage is TRBV5-1 and J usage is TRBJ2-5; 8 nucleotides agree with TRBD2. The CDR3 runs 15 residues. Germline lookup yields CDR1 SGHRS and CDR2 YFSETQ. V dropped 4 bases and J dropped 4; count of bases not matched to a gene: 9. The CDR3 sequence: CASSEGLGGRETQYF. CDR3 sequence (DNA): TGCGCCAGCAGCGAGGGACTAGGGGGGCGAGAGACCCAGTACTTC. The full variable domain, rest sourced from reference TRBV5-1 and TRBJ2-5, is KAGVTQTPRYLIKTRGQQVTLSCSPISGHRSVSWYQQTPGQGLQFLFEYFSETQRNKGNFPGRFSGRQFSNSRSEMNVSTLELGDSALYLCASSEGLGGRETQYFGPGTRLLVL.

There are many counts of this clone. The chain has TRBV18 and TRBJ1-6; possibly TRBD1 for D (6 bases). Trimming removed 1 base from V and 6 bases from J, with 13 bases in between. Germline CDR1 KGHSH, CDR2 LQKENI. CDR3 length: 16 amino acids. CDR3 loop: CASSPREGTINSPLHF. In DNA form, the CDR3 reads TGTGCCAGCTCACCACGTGAGGGGACAATTAATTCACCCCTCCACTTT.

This clone was observed a few times. A much more abundant neighbour one base away suggests this may be a read error. The chain carries TRBV6-4 and TRBJ2-1; D is unclear. Germline-derived CDR1 and CDR2 are MRHNA and SNTAGT. Trimming left V 7 bases short and J 6 bases short, with 13 bases between. The CDR3 covers 13 residues. The CDR3 spells CASIVNSVNEQFF. Here the CDR3 DNA reads TGTGCCAGCATCGTCAACAGCGTCAATGAGCAGTTCTTC.

The chain uses TRBV12-3 or TRBV12-4 and TRBJ1-3; D possibly corresponds to TRBD1 (5 bases). V lost 6 bases to trimming and J lost 0 bases, with 9 bases between them. This CDR3 spans 14 amino acids. CDR3 DNA: TGTGCCAGCAGATCACAGGTCTCTGGAAACACCATATATTTT. Translated: CASRSQVSGNTIYF.

This clone was observed many times. The chain links TRBV3-1 to TRBJ1-2; D gene uncertain. The ends were cut back, 4 bases at V and 4 bases at J, with 13 bases in the middle. The CDR3 length is 14 residues. Germline V gene sequence: CDR1 LGHDT, CDR2 YNNKEL (reference sequence). The DNA of the CDR3 is TGTGCCAGCAGCCGCGACCAAGTAGGCTATGGCTACACCTTC. Residues: CASSRDQVGYGYTF.

The sample holds many counts of this clone. This sequence joins TRBV4-2 and TRBJ2-5; TRBD2 aligns across 11 bases. In germline, CDR1 is LGHNA, CDR2 YNFKEQ. Losses at the gene ends were 4 bases for V and 4 bases for J; bases not matched to a gene: 5. This CDR3 region has 15 residues. This CDR3 is CASSPTGLAGETQYF. In nucleotides, the CDR3 is TGTGCCAGCAGCCCGACTGGACTAGCGGGAGAGACCCAGTACTTC.

This chain uses TRBV6-2 or TRBV6-3 with TRBJ2-3, with 10 bases matching TRBD2. V gave up 1 base and J gave up 1 base; unmatched junction bases: 8. The CDR3 sequence is 18 residues long. Germline V lookup: CDR1 MNHEY, CDR2 SVGEGT. CDR3 residues: CASSYLRGTSEGTDTQYF. The CDR3 DNA sequence: TGTGCCAGCAGTTACTTGCGCGGGACTAGCGAGGGCACAGATACGCAGTATTTT.

This rearrangement joins TRBV20-1 to TRBJ1-2; TRBD1 aligns across 11 bases. Trimming took 5 bases from V and 3 from J; bases not matched to a gene: 8. Germline loops: CDR1 DFQATT, CDR2 SNEGSKA (reference sequence). This CDR3 is 15 amino acids long. CDR3 nucleotides: TGCAGTGCTGCTCGGACAGGGGGCGCAGACTATGGCTACACCTTC. Translation: CSAARTGGADYGYTF.

This clone was recorded many times. The DNA for the CDR3 is TGCGCCAGCAGCGACAGGGACTTGACATCTGGAGGGGGAACCTACAATGAGCAGTTCTTC. Translated: CASSDRDLTSGGGTYNEQFF. The V call is TRBV4-3, the J call TRBJ2-1; weak D call: TRBD1 (7 bases). Per the germline V gene, CDR1 is LGHNA and CDR2 is YSLEER. V gave up 5 bases and J gave up 2 bases, with 28 bases separating them. CDR3 size: 20 residues.

This clone was seen many times. The chain links TRBV2 to TRBJ1-4, with 9 bases matching TRBD1. Per the germline V gene, CDR1 is SNHLY and CDR2 is FYNNEI. The CDR3 runs 12 residues. With 10 bases clipped from V and 7 bases from J, the junction kept 4 bases outside the gene matches. DNA for the CDR3: TGTGCCACACAGGGGGCTGGTGAAAAACTGTTTTTT. It codes for CATQGAGEKLFF.

At least ten counts were recorded for this clone. This chain uses TRBV5-4 with TRBJ2-3; possibly TRBD2 for D (5 bases). V shed 2 bases and J shed 0 bases, with 10 bases lying between them. CDR1 and CDR2 (germline): SGHNT, YYREEE (reference sequence). This CDR3 is built from 15 residues. The CDR3 reads CASSFDGISTDTQYF. The CDR3 nucleotides read TGTGCCAGCAGCTTTGACGGGATTAGCACAGATACGCAGTATTTT.

The chain recombines TRBV20-1 with TRBJ2-1; 8 positions agree with TRBD2. Germline CDR1 DFQATT, CDR2 SNEGSKA (reference sequence). V lost 5 bases to trimming and J lost 8 bases; unmatched junction nucleotides: 8. CDR3 size: 13 residues. As DNA, the CDR3 is TGCAGTGCTGACCCGGGGGGGCGTGATGAGCAGTTCTTC. It is translated as CSADPGGRDEQFF.

The chain is built from TRBV7-9 and TRBJ1-1; D is perhaps TRBD1 (6 bases). CDR1 and CDR2 (germline): SEHNR, FQNEAQ (reference sequence). Trimming took off 7 bases at V and 0 bases at J, with 12 bases between the two ends. The CDR3 sequence is 14 residues long. The CDR3 loop reads CASKSGALNTEAFF. In nucleotides, the CDR3 is TGTGCCAGCAAATCAGGGGCGTTGAACACTGAAGCTTTCTTT.

This clone was seen ten or more times. This rearrangement joins TRBV4-2 to TRBJ2-7, with D perhaps assigned TRBD1 or TRBD2 (5 bases each). Germline CDR1 and CDR2: LGHNA and YNFKEQ. The CDR3 totals 16 residues. Trimming shortened V by 2 bases and J by 2 bases, and 16 bases separated the two germline ends. The CDR3: CASSQNVAGTPYEQYF. The CDR3 coding sequence is TGTGCCAGCAGCCAAAATGTTGCCGGGACCCCCTACGAGCAGTACTTC.

As regards this clone: Other nucleotide sequences in the sample specify the same CDR3. The rearrangement uses TRBV5-1 and TRBJ2-5; D perhaps matches TRBD2 (5 bases). The ends were cut back, 4 bases at V and 5 bases at J, with 15 bases in the middle. The germline CDR1 and CDR2 sequences are SGHRS and YFSETQ. CDR3 length equals 14 residues. This CDR3 reads CASSPRGPGETQYF. The CDR3 nucleotides are TGCGCCAGCAGCCCGCGCGGGCCCGGTGAGACCCAGTACTTC.

This clone appeared many times. The V gene is TRBV3-1, the J gene TRBJ1-3; tentatively, D is TRBD1 (5 bases). This CDR3 comprises 16 residues. Germline values: CDR1 LGHDT, CDR2 YNNKEL (reference sequence). V lost 1 base, J lost 4 bases, and 14 bases lay in between. This CDR3 reads CASSQGSGGSGNTIYF. The CDR3 region has the DNA TGTGCCAGCAGCCAAGGTTCTGGGGGGAGCGGAAACACCATATATTTT.

This clone was seen many times. One base away lies a much larger clone, so this may be a sequencing read error. This CDR3 is missing its conserved last phenylalanine or tryptophan, likely due to a read error. This chain connects TRBV20-1 to TRBJ1-3; D remains ambiguous. The CDR3 runs to 13 residues. V was clipped by 7 bases and J by 1 base, with 11 bases between them. Germline V gene sequence: CDR1 DFQATT, CDR2 SNEGSKA (reference sequence). As DNA, the CDR3 is TGCAGTGTAAGACCTCCATCTGGAAACACCATATATCTT. It translates to CSVRPPSGNTIYL.

This clone was seen at least ten times. The chain is built from TRBV27 and TRBJ2-1, with TRBD2 identical over 7 bases. CDR1 is MNHEY, CDR2 SMNVEV, per germline (reference sequence). The ends lost 6 bases at V and 8 bases at J; junction bases unmatched: 13. The CDR3 is made up of 15 amino acids. The CDR3 bases are TGTGCCAGCAGGACATCTGCGGGAGTTTATGATGAGCAGTTCTTC. This encodes CASRTSAGVYDEQFF.

This clone occurred a few times. The genes are TRBV29-1 and TRBJ2-7; tentatively, D is TRBD1 (6 bases). The CDR3 is 12 residues long. From germline, CDR1 is SQVTM and CDR2 ANQGSEA. V was clipped by 0 bases and J by 7 bases, with 10 bases between them. The CDR3 loop reads CSVEEGRGEQYF. Here the CDR3 DNA reads TGCAGCGTTGAAGAGGGAAGGGGGGAGCAGTACTTC.